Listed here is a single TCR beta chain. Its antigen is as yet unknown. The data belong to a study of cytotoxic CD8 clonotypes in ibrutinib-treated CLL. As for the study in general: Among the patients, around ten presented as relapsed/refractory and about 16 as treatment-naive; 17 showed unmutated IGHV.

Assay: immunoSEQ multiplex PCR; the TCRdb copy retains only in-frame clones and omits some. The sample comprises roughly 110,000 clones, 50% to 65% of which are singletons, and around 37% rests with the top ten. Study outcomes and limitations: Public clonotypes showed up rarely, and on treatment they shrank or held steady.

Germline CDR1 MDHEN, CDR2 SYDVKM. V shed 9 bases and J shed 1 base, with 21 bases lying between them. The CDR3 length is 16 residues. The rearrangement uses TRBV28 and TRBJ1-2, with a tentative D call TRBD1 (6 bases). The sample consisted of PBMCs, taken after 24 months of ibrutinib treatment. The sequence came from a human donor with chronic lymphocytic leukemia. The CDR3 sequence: CASLGAQGTINYGYTF. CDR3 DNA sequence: TGTGCCAGTCTAGGGGCACAGGGCACTATTAACTATGGCTACACCTTC.